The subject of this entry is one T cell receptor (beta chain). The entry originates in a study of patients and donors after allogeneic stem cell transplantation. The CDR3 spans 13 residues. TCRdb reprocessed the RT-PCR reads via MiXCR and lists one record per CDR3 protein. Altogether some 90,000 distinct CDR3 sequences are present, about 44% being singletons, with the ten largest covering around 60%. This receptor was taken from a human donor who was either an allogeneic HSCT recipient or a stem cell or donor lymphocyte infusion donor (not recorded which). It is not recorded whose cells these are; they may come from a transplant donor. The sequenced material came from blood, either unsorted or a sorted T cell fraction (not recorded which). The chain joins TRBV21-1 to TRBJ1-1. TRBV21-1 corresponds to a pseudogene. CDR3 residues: CASFRDLNTEAFF. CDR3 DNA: TGTGCCAGCTTCAGAGACTTGAACACTGAAGCTTTCTTT.